Listed below are T cell receptor beta chains from one sample, sequenced in a study of shared clonotypes between healthy human individuals. Assay: immunoSEQ multiplex PCR; the TCRdb copy retains only in-frame clones and omits some. The table includes roughly 590,000 clones, nearly 97% detected once. Material for sequencing was naive CD8+ T cells sorted from blood. The receptors derive from a woman aged 25 to 45 in good health. The CDR3 runs from the conserved cysteine through the conserved F or W. Each record gives: V gene, clone size, D gene, J gene, CDR3 DNA, CDR3 protein. The D gene is left open where the match is weak. The size of a clone is reported for some rows only, either as once, few or many, or as a class for expanded clones.

v_call: TRBV5-6; clone_size: NA; d_call: TRBD2; j_call: TRBJ2-7; cdr3_nt: TGTGCCAGCAGCACTGCTAGCGGGAGGGTCTACGAGCAGTACTTC; cdr3_aa: CASSTASGRVYEQYF
v_call: TRBV7-9; clone_size: NA; d_call: TRBD1; j_call: TRBJ1-4; cdr3_nt: TGTGCCAGCAGCCCTACCGGGACAGGGGGTGAAAAACTGTTTTTT; cdr3_aa: CASSPTGTGGEKLFF
v_call: TRBV28; clone_size: few; d_call: NA; j_call: TRBJ1-1; cdr3_nt: TGTGCCAGCAGTTTATCGGAGGGAACAGCCACTGAAGCTTTCTTT; cdr3_aa: CASSLSEGTATEAFF
v_call: TRBV25-1; clone_size: NA; d_call: NA; j_call: TRBJ1-5; cdr3_nt: TGTGCCAGCAGTGAACGGAATCAGCCCCAGCATTTT; cdr3_aa: CASSERNQPQHF
v_call: TRBV4-2; clone_size: NA; d_call: NA; j_call: TRBJ2-1; cdr3_nt: TGTGCCAGCAGCCAAGCTTCGCCCGCGACTACCTACAATGAGCAGTTCTTC; cdr3_aa: CASSQASPATTYNEQFF
v_call: TRBV5-6; clone_size: once; d_call: NA; j_call: TRBJ2-7; cdr3_nt: TGTGCCAGCAGCCCCCCGGGACGGAGCTACGAGCAGTACTTC; cdr3_aa: CASSPPGRSYEQYF
v_call: TRBV5-6; clone_size: NA; d_call: NA; j_call: TRBJ2-4; cdr3_nt: TGTGCCAGCAGCTTGATAGCTGGGGACAAAAACATTCAGTACTTC; cdr3_aa: CASSLIAGDKNIQYF
v_call: TRBV27; clone_size: NA; d_call: TRBD1; j_call: TRBJ2-7; cdr3_nt: TGTGCCAGCAGTTTATCCCCCGGGACAGGGGTCCACGAGCAGTACTTC; cdr3_aa: CASSLSPGTGVHEQYF
v_call: TRBV7-9; clone_size: NA; d_call: NA; j_call: TRBJ2-5; cdr3_nt: TGTGCCAGCGGGCCGGAACTCGAAGAGACCCAGTACTTC; cdr3_aa: CASGPELEETQYF
v_call: TRBV28; clone_size: NA; d_call: TRBD2; j_call: TRBJ2-1; cdr3_nt: TGTGCCAGCAGTTTGTGGACTAGCGGGAGAGGGGGAGTGGGTGAGCAGTTCTTC; cdr3_aa: CASSLWTSGRGGVGEQFF
v_call: TRBV4-1; clone_size: few; d_call: NA; j_call: TRBJ1-2; cdr3_nt: TGCGCCAGCAGCCAAGCAGAGGGAGGGCCCGAAGGCTACACCTTC; cdr3_aa: CASSQAEGGPEGYTF
v_call: TRBV5-6; clone_size: NA; d_call: NA; j_call: TRBJ1-6; cdr3_nt: TGTGCCAGCAGCGCACCTGACAACAGAGATTCACCCCTCCACTTT; cdr3_aa: CASSAPDNRDSPLHF
v_call: TRBV29-1; clone_size: NA; d_call: NA; j_call: TRBJ2-7; cdr3_nt: TGCAGCGTTGCCGCGGGACCCGAGCAGTACTTC; cdr3_aa: CSVAAGPEQYF
v_call: TRBV19; clone_size: NA; d_call: NA; j_call: TRBJ1-3; cdr3_nt: TGTGCCAGTAAAATCGCCTCCTACTCTGGAAACACCATATATTTT; cdr3_aa: CASKIASYSGNTIYF
v_call: TRBV15; clone_size: NA; d_call: TRBD2; j_call: TRBJ2-5; cdr3_nt: TGTGCCTCGGGAGGGAACCTACAAGAGACCCAGTACTTC; cdr3_aa: CASGGNLQETQYF
v_call: TRBV9; clone_size: few; d_call: NA; j_call: TRBJ2-2; cdr3_nt: TGTGCCAGCAGCGCCCTGCCCGGGGAGCTGTTTTTT; cdr3_aa: CASSALPGELFF
v_call: TRBV28; clone_size: NA; d_call: NA; j_call: TRBJ1-2; cdr3_nt: TGTGCCAGCAGTTTTTCGCCGAGGGAGGGCTACACCTTC; cdr3_aa: CASSFSPREGYTF
v_call: TRBV5-4; clone_size: NA; d_call: NA; j_call: TRBJ2-7; cdr3_nt: TGTGCCAGCAGCTTTGGGGTCGACGGTCAATACGAGCAGTACTTC; cdr3_aa: CASSFGVDGQYEQYF
v_call: TRBV11-2; clone_size: NA; d_call: NA; j_call: TRBJ2-7; cdr3_nt: TGTGCCAGCAGCTTAGGTCCCGTCTCCTACGAGCAGTACTTC; cdr3_aa: CASSLGPVSYEQYF
v_call: TRBV13; clone_size: NA; d_call: TRBD2; j_call: TRBJ2-1; cdr3_nt: TGTGCCAGCAGTATAGCGGGAGCCGCCCCTGGTTACAATGAGCAGTTCTTC; cdr3_aa: CASSIAGAAPGYNEQFF
v_call: TRBV28; clone_size: NA; d_call: NA; j_call: TRBJ2-1; cdr3_nt: TGTGCCTCCTCGGTAATAGACCTCTACAATGAGCAGTTCTTC; cdr3_aa: CASSVIDLYNEQFF
v_call: TRBV6-5; clone_size: few; d_call: TRBD2; j_call: TRBJ2-2; cdr3_nt: TGTGCCACCCGCGCGACTAGCCGCACCGGGGAGCTGTTTTTT; cdr3_aa: CATRATSRTGELFF
v_call: TRBV7-9; clone_size: once; d_call: NA; j_call: TRBJ1-2; cdr3_nt: TGTGCCAGCAGCCTATCCGTAGCTGGGACCTACTATGGCTACACCTTC; cdr3_aa: CASSLSVAGTYYGYTF
v_call: TRBV27; clone_size: NA; d_call: TRBD1; j_call: TRBJ1-1; cdr3_nt: TGTGCCAGCAGTGCACCCCCGGGACAGGGTCTCCGCACTGAAGCTTTCTTT; cdr3_aa: CASSAPPGQGLRTEAFF
v_call: TRBV9; clone_size: NA; d_call: NA; j_call: TRBJ2-1; cdr3_nt: TGTGCCAGCAGAGGTGGATCGGGCCATGAGCAGTTCTTC; cdr3_aa: CASRGGSGHEQFF
v_call: TRBV27; clone_size: NA; d_call: TRBD2; j_call: TRBJ2-2; cdr3_nt: TGTGCCAGCAGTCGAGGGACTAGCGAGAACACCGGGGAGCTGTTTTTT; cdr3_aa: CASSRGTSENTGELFF
v_call: TRBV5-6; clone_size: NA; d_call: NA; j_call: TRBJ2-7; cdr3_nt: TGTGCCAGCTCAGGAGGTACCTACGAGCAGTACTTC; cdr3_aa: CASSGGTYEQYF
v_call: TRBV28; clone_size: NA; d_call: NA; j_call: TRBJ2-7; cdr3_nt: TGTGCCAGCAGACTAGGGGCAGGGTGGGACGAGCAGTACTTC; cdr3_aa: CASRLGAGWDEQYF
v_call: TRBV2; clone_size: NA; d_call: NA; j_call: TRBJ1-5; cdr3_nt: TGTGCCAGCAGTGAAGCGCTTAAGGGCGGCCAGCATTTT; cdr3_aa: CASSEALKGGQHF
v_call: TRBV27; clone_size: NA; d_call: NA; j_call: TRBJ1-4; cdr3_nt: TGTGCCAGCAGTTTCCAGGGGAGAGCTAATGAAAAACTGTTTTTT; cdr3_aa: CASSFQGRANEKLFF
v_call: TRBV28; clone_size: NA; d_call: NA; j_call: TRBJ1-1; cdr3_nt: TGTGCCAGCGGGAAAGGGCTGGGAGGTAGTACTGAAGCTTTCTTT; cdr3_aa: CASGKGLGGSTEAFF
v_call: TRBV14; clone_size: NA; d_call: TRBD1; j_call: TRBJ2-1; cdr3_nt: TGTGCCAGCAGCAATGGGGACAGGGCACATGAGCAGTTCTTC; cdr3_aa: CASSNGDRAHEQFF
v_call: TRBV6-4; clone_size: NA; d_call: TRBD2; j_call: TRBJ2-1; cdr3_nt: TGTGCCAGCAGTGAGGCGGGAGCTGGGAATGAGCAGTTCTTC; cdr3_aa: CASSEAGAGNEQFF
v_call: TRBV6-1; clone_size: NA; d_call: NA; j_call: TRBJ2-1; cdr3_nt: TGTGCCAGCAACCGACCGTACAATGAGCAGTTCTTC; cdr3_aa: CASNRPYNEQFF
v_call: TRBV6-6; clone_size: NA; d_call: TRBD1; j_call: TRBJ2-7; cdr3_nt: TGTGCCAGCAGAGATACAGGGGGCAACGACGAGCAGTACTTC; cdr3_aa: CASRDTGGNDEQYF
v_call: TRBV18; clone_size: once; d_call: TRBD1; j_call: TRBJ2-7; cdr3_nt: TGTGCCAGCTCACAAGGGACAGGGGGATACGAGCAGTACTTC; cdr3_aa: CASSQGTGGYEQYF
v_call: TRBV29-1; clone_size: NA; d_call: NA; j_call: TRBJ1-1; cdr3_nt: TGCAGCGTAATCCAGGGGACTGACACTGAAGCTTTCTTT; cdr3_aa: CSVIQGTDTEAFF
v_call: TRBV5-6; clone_size: NA; d_call: TRBD1; j_call: TRBJ1-2; cdr3_nt: TGTGCCAGCAGCTTTACAGGGGGCAAACTCCTTGGCTACACCTTC; cdr3_aa: CASSFTGGKLLGYTF
v_call: TRBV13; clone_size: NA; d_call: TRBD2; j_call: TRBJ2-2; cdr3_nt: TGTGCCAGCAGCCTCAACTTACTAGCGGGAGTAGGCGGGGAGCTGTTTTTT; cdr3_aa: CASSLNLLAGVGGELFF
v_call: TRBV28; clone_size: NA; d_call: TRBD1; j_call: TRBJ1-1; cdr3_nt: TGTGCCAGCGCGCAGGGGGGTAGGAACACTGAAGCTTTCTTT; cdr3_aa: CASAQGGRNTEAFF
v_call: TRBV2; clone_size: NA; d_call: TRBD2; j_call: TRBJ2-7; cdr3_nt: TGTGCCAGCAGGCGGGAGGGGCGCTACGAGCAGTACTTC; cdr3_aa: CASRREGRYEQYF
v_call: TRBV5-4; clone_size: NA; d_call: NA; j_call: TRBJ2-6; cdr3_nt: TGTGCCAGCAGCTCGGAGGGGGTCGGGGCCAACGTCCTGACTTTC; cdr3_aa: CASSSEGVGANVLTF
v_call: TRBV4-1; clone_size: NA; d_call: NA; j_call: TRBJ2-7; cdr3_nt: TGCGCCAGCAGCCAAGATACCGATGAGCAGTACTTC; cdr3_aa: CASSQDTDEQYF
v_call: TRBV6-1; clone_size: NA; d_call: NA; j_call: TRBJ1-5; cdr3_nt: TGTGCCAGCAGTGGACTGAGGGGGGAAGGTCCTCAATTGAGCAATCAGCCCCAGCATTTT; cdr3_aa: CASSGLRGEGPQLSNQPQHF
v_call: TRBV2; clone_size: NA; d_call: TRBD2; j_call: TRBJ2-1; cdr3_nt: TGTGCCAGCAGAGCCGGGACTACCTACAATGAGCAGTTCTTC; cdr3_aa: CASRAGTTYNEQFF
v_call: TRBV28; clone_size: NA; d_call: TRBD1; j_call: TRBJ1-1; cdr3_nt: TGTGCCAGCAGTGAGACGGGACAGCCGAACACTGAAGCTTTCTTT; cdr3_aa: CASSETGQPNTEAFF
v_call: TRBV7-9; clone_size: NA; d_call: NA; j_call: TRBJ2-2; cdr3_nt: TGTGCCAGCAGCTTCACATGGACAGCGAACACCGGGGAGCTGTTTTTT; cdr3_aa: CASSFTWTANTGELFF
v_call: TRBV28; clone_size: NA; d_call: TRBD2; j_call: TRBJ2-3; cdr3_nt: TGTGCCAGCAGCTGGACTAGCGGGGATCTAAGCACAGATACGCAGTATTTT; cdr3_aa: CASSWTSGDLSTDTQYF
v_call: TRBV6-5; clone_size: NA; d_call: TRBD2; j_call: TRBJ2-5; cdr3_nt: TGTGCCAGCAGTTACTGGACTAGCGGGACGGAGACCCAGTACTTC; cdr3_aa: CASSYWTSGTETQYF
v_call: TRBV10-2; clone_size: NA; d_call: TRBD2; j_call: TRBJ2-3; cdr3_nt: TGCGCCAGCAGTGAGTCGAGGTTAGCGGGCGGTCATACGCAGTATTTT; cdr3_aa: CASSESRLAGGHTQYF
v_call: TRBV4-1; clone_size: once; d_call: NA; j_call: TRBJ2-2; cdr3_nt: TGCGCCAGCAGCCAAGTTGTCAGAAACACCGGGGAGCTGTTTTTT; cdr3_aa: CASSQVVRNTGELFF
v_call: TRBV5-8; clone_size: NA; d_call: NA; j_call: TRBJ1-1; cdr3_nt: TGTGCCAGCAGCTTGGGGTATCGGGGGGAGAACACTGAAGCTTTCTTT; cdr3_aa: CASSLGYRGENTEAFF
v_call: TRBV27; clone_size: NA; d_call: TRBD2; j_call: TRBJ2-3; cdr3_nt: TGTGCCAGCAGTTTCGGACTAGCGGGAATGGGCGCAGATACGCAGTATTTT; cdr3_aa: CASSFGLAGMGADTQYF
v_call: TRBV10-2; clone_size: NA; d_call: TRBD2; j_call: TRBJ2-3; cdr3_nt: TGCGCCAGCAGTGGACTAGCGGGAGGGCGCGGCACAGATACGCAGTATTTT; cdr3_aa: CASSGLAGGRGTDTQYF
v_call: TRBV15; clone_size: NA; d_call: NA; j_call: TRBJ2-3; cdr3_nt: TGTGCCACCAGCAAGACAGGAACCAGCACAGATACGCAGTATTTT; cdr3_aa: CATSKTGTSTDTQYF
v_call: TRBV7-9; clone_size: NA; d_call: TRBD1; j_call: TRBJ2-7; cdr3_nt: TGTGCCAGCAGTCCTCGAGGGACAGATTACGAGCAGTACTTC; cdr3_aa: CASSPRGTDYEQYF
v_call: TRBV5-6; clone_size: NA; d_call: NA; j_call: TRBJ1-5; cdr3_nt: TGTGCCAGCAGCTTGTGGAAGGGTAGTGAGCCCCAGCATTTT; cdr3_aa: CASSLWKGSEPQHF
v_call: TRBV28; clone_size: NA; d_call: NA; j_call: TRBJ1-6; cdr3_nt: TGTGCCAGCAGTTTGTCGATCGGATCACCCCTCCACTTT; cdr3_aa: CASSLSIGSPLHF
v_call: TRBV9; clone_size: NA; d_call: NA; j_call: TRBJ1-4; cdr3_nt: TGTGCCAGCAGCCACCTGGAGGGTAGGAATGAAAAACTGTTTTTT; cdr3_aa: CASSHLEGRNEKLFF